Below, 21 T cell receptor beta chains from the same sample are listed, as sequenced in a study of blood T cell repertoires in COVID-19. Clones were read by immunoSEQ multiplex PCR, and TCRdb kept only the in-frame ones, dropping some. The table lists approximately 250,000 clones, 85% to 95% of them singletons. The sample taken for sequencing was PBMCs or T cells enriched from blood (not recorded which). The receptors stem from a man in his forties who had been exposed to COVID-19.

This clone occurred once. This chain connects TRBV28 to TRBJ1-1, with D possibly being TRBD1 (5 bases). The CDR3 loop spans 15 amino acids. The V gene's germline CDR1 is MDHEN and CDR2 SYDVKM. Trimming took off 7 bases at V and 8 bases at J, with 23 bases between the two ends. The CDR3 coding sequence is TGTGCCAGCACCCCTCCCGCGGGGGGGGGTCCCGAAGCTTTCTTT. Protein: CASTPPAGGGPEAFF.

The rearrangement joins TRBV5-1 to TRBJ1-1; TRBD1 might be the D (5 bases). The V gene's germline CDR1 is SGHRS and CDR2 YFSETQ. The CDR3 contains 14 residues. V was shortened by 3 bases and J by 1 base, with 10 bases between the two germline ends. This CDR3 is CASSSSTANTEAFF. In DNA, the CDR3 is TGCGCCAGCAGCTCCTCGACAGCGAACACTGAAGCTTTCTTT. Together with reference TRBV5-1 and TRBJ1-1, the CDR3 gives the full variable domain: KAGVTQTPRYLIKTRGQQVTLSCSPISGHRSVSWYQQTPGQGLQFLFEYFSETQRNKGNFPGRFSGRQFSNSRSEMNVSTLELGDSALYLCASSSSTANTEAFFGQGTRLTVV.

The rearrangement joins TRBV4-1 to TRBJ2-7; perhaps TRBD2 as D (5 bases). The germline CDR1 and CDR2 sequences are MGHRA and YSYEKL. This CDR3 is built from 20 residues. Deletions cut 0 bases from V and 7 bases from J, with 31 bases between. CDR3 DNA: TGCGCCAGCAGCCAAGAAGCGGCCCAAGACGCTTCATACCCCCTGAGAGAGCAGTACTTC. Amino acids: CASSQEAAQDASYPLREQYF.

This sequence joins TRBV29-1 and TRBJ2-7; no definite D call. The CDR3 spans 12 residues. V was clipped by 7 bases and J by 0 bases, with 10 bases between them. Germline lookup yields CDR1 SQVTM and CDR2 ANQGSEA. CDR3 in amino acids: CSGAGNSYEQYF. Here the CDR3 DNA reads TGCAGCGGGGCAGGCAACTCCTACGAGCAGTACTTC.

The CDR3 DNA follows: TGTGCCAGCTCACCAGTAGGAGCGGGAGTGGGTGAGCAGTACTTC. Protein product: CASSPVGAGVGEQYF. The chain employs TRBV18 and TRBJ2-7, with 8 nucleotides matching TRBD2. The CDR3 spans 15 residues. CDR1 is KGHSH and CDR2 is LQKENI in the germline V gene. V lost 2 bases to trimming and J lost 7 bases; unmatched junction nucleotides: 10.

The rearrangement joins TRBV28 to TRBJ2-7; TRBD1 agrees at 10 bases. Looked up from germline, CDR1 is MDHEN and CDR2 is SYDVKM. The trim removed 4 bases at V and 6 bases at J, leaving 12 bases unmatched. The CDR3 runs to 16 residues. The CDR3 here is CASSSYSGTGESEQYF. Written as DNA, the CDR3 is TGTGCCAGCAGTTCTTACTCCGGGACAGGGGAGTCCGAGCAGTACTTC.

The table lists this clone with a few counts. V and J are TRBV12-2 and TRBJ2-7; the table assigns TRBD1, which was not confirmed against the DNA. TRBV12-2 is shown as a pseudogene. The CDR3 extends over 12 amino acids. CDR3 sequence (DNA): TGTGCAAGTCGCCCGGACAGGGGGCTGGGGTACTTC. Its protein product is CASRPDRGLGYF.

CDR3 nucleotide sequence: TGTGCCAGCAACTCTGGGGGGGGGCTAGAGTACGAGCAGTACTTC. As protein: CASNSGGGLEYEQYF. The chain couples TRBV7-2 to TRBJ2-7; D may be TRBD2 (7 bases). Trimming stripped 7 bases from V and 4 bases from J, with 20 bases between. Germline CDR1 reads SGHTA; CDR2 reads FQGNSA. The length of the CDR3 is 15 residues.

V and J are TRBV7-3 and TRBJ2-1; D gene ambiguous. CDR1 is SGHTA, CDR2 FQGTGA, per germline. This CDR3 is 13 amino acids long. Trimming removed 0 bases from V and 6 bases from J, with 6 bases in between. The CDR3 region is CASSLTPVNEQFF. Written as DNA, the CDR3 is TGTGCCAGCAGCTTAACCCCCGTCAATGAGCAGTTCTTC.

V gene TRBV29-1 combines with J gene TRBJ1-1; D unresolved. The CDR3 consists of 13 residues. Germline V gives CDR1 SQVTM, CDR2 ANQGSEA. The ends were cut back, 3 bases at V and 12 bases at J, with 20 bases in the middle. CDR3 DNA: TGCAGCGTTGATTCCCAGGATCCCTCATGGACTTTCTTT. This encodes CSVDSQDPSWTFF. The full variable domain, rest sourced from reference TRBV29-1 and TRBJ1-1, is SAVISQKPSRDICQRGTSLTIQCQVDSQVTMMFWYRQQPGQSLTLIATANQGSEATYESGFVIDKFPISRPNLTFSTLTVSNMSPEDSSIYLCSVDSQDPSWTFFGQGTRLTVV.

The chain combines TRBV19 with TRBJ2-3, with a weak D call TRBD2 (5 bases). V lost 3 bases and J 0 bases, leaving 7 bases between the germline ends. CDR1 and CDR2 from the germline V gene are LNHDA and SQIVND (reference sequence). The CDR3 sequence is 14 residues long. DNA of the CDR3: TGTGCCAGTAGTATGCCTAGCAGCACAGATACGCAGTATTTT. Protein product: CASSMPSSTDTQYF.

This chain links TRBV4-2 with TRBJ2-2, with 8 bases identical to TRBD2. The CDR3 has 18 amino acids. CDR1 is LGHNA, CDR2 YNFKEQ, per germline. Trimming at V came to 3 bases and at J to 2 bases, leaving 11 bases not matched to a gene. CDR3 DNA sequence: TGTGCCAGCAGCCAGGAATCTTTAGCGGGATTTAACACCGGGGAGCTGTTTTTT. Its protein product is CASSQESLAGFNTGELFF.

This clone was recorded only once. The chain joins TRBV9 to TRBJ2-1, with a weak D call TRBD2 (6 bases). CDR3 size: 17 residues. V dropped 3 bases and J dropped 6 bases, with 22 bases sitting between them. The V gene's germline CDR1 is SGDLS and CDR2 YYNGEE. The CDR3 reads CASSAPRGTQRVNEQFF. CDR3 bases: TGTGCCAGCAGCGCACCCCGGGGGACCCAGAGGGTCAATGAGCAGTTCTTC.

The chain uses TRBV29-1 and TRBJ2-6; no reliable D call. Between the trimmed V and J ends, which lost 4 bases and 4 bases, there was a span of 8 bases. The CDR3 runs 13 residues. In germline, CDR1 is SQVTM, CDR2 ANQGSEA. CDR3 nucleotide sequence: TGCAGCGTTGTCGGGTCCGGGGCCAACGTCCTGACTTTC. Translating gives CSVVGSGANVLTF.

The V and J genes are TRBV12-3 or TRBV12-4 and TRBJ2-7, with 7 bases fitting TRBD2. The J segment lost 2 bases and the V segment lost 3 bases, leaving 1 base of the junction unmatched. The CDR3 has 13 amino acids. CDR3 bases: TGTGCCAGCAGTTTGGGAGGGCCCTACGAGCAGTACTTC. It codes for CASSLGGPYEQYF.

This chain joins TRBV24-1 and TRBJ1-1; 8 bases agree with TRBD1. Germline CDR1 KGHDR, CDR2 SFDVKD. The junction had 9 bases not matched to a gene; V was cut back by 2 bases and J by 5 bases. The CDR3 has 16 residues. CDR3 loop: CATSDSGTGGRTEAFF. In nucleotides, the CDR3 is TGTGCCACCAGTGATTCAGGCACAGGGGGGAGAACTGAAGCTTTCTTT.

This clone has just a few counts. The genes are TRBV24-1 and TRBJ2-1; possibly TRBD1 for D (6 bases). Germline V gene sequence: CDR1 KGHDR, CDR2 SFDVKD. V shed 7 bases and J shed 1 base, with 13 bases lying between them. The CDR3 loop spans 15 amino acids. The DNA of the CDR3 is TGTGCCACCAGCCCCACAGGGCGATCCTACAATGAGCAGTTCTTC. Translating it yields CATSPTGRSYNEQFF.

This clone was observed once. The chain carries TRBV7-9 and TRBJ1-2; 8 bases map to TRBD1. The germline V gene has CDR1 SEHNR and CDR2 FQNEAQ (reference sequence). The CDR3 loop spans 13 amino acids. J gave up 4 bases and V 5 bases, and 3 bases lay outside the gene matches. CDR3 protein: CASSLQGAYGYTF. In nucleotides, the CDR3 is TGTGCCAGCAGCCTTCAGGGGGCCTATGGCTACACCTTC.

The chain employs TRBV6-1 and TRBJ1-5, with D maybe TRBD1 (6 bases). The germline CDR1 and CDR2 sequences are MNHNS and SASEGT. The CDR3 runs to 13 residues. V was trimmed by 1 base and J by 6 bases, leaving 7 bases between them. The CDR3 protein is CASSEVRGQPQHF. The CDR3 DNA reads TGTGCCAGCAGTGAAGTCAGGGGTCAGCCCCAGCATTTT.

To note about this clone: The germline gene is not matched at one end of the junction; a read error may be the cause. The DNA for the CDR3 is TGTGCCAGCAGCGTAGGGGGGACTTCCCACTCTGGAACCACCATATATTTT. This translates into CASSVGGTSHSGTTIYF. This chain connects TRBV9 to TRBJ1-3, with a tentative D call TRBD1 (5 bases). This CDR3 spans 17 amino acids. The V gene's germline CDR1 is SGDLS and CDR2 YYNGEE.

The chain is built from TRBV4-1 and TRBJ1-5; D uncertain. V lost 0 bases and J lost 3, with 9 bases in between. The germline V gene has CDR1 MGHRA and CDR2 YSYEKL. The CDR3 is 15 amino acids. The CDR3 DNA follows: TGCGCCAGCAGCCAAGACAGACAAAACAATCAGCCCCAGCATTTT. Protein sequence: CASSQDRQNNQPQHF.